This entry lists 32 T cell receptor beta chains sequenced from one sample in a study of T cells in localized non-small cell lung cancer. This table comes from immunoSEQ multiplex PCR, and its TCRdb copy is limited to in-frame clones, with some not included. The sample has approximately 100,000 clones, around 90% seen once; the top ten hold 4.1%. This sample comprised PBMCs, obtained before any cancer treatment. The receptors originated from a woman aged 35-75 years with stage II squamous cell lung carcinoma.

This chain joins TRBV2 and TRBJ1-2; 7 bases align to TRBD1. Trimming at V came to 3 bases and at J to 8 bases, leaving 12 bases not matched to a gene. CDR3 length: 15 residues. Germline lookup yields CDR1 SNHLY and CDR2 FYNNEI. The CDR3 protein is CASSDSSRGGDGYTF. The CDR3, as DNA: TGTGCCAGCAGTGATAGTAGCAGGGGGGGAGACGGCTACACCTTC.

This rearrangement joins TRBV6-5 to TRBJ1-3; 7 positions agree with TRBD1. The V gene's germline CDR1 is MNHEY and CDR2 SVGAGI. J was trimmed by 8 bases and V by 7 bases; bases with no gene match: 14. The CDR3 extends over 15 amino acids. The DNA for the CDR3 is TGTGCCAGCACCAGTCTCGACAGGGTGGGAGACACCATATATTTT. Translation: CASTSLDRVGDTIYF.

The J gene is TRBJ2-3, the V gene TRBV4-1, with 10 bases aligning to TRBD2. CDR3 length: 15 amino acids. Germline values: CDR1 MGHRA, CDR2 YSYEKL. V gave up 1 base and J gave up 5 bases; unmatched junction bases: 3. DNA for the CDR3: TGCGCCAGCAGCCAAGCTAGCGGGAGTATAGATACGCAGTATTTT. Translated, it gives CASSQASGSIDTQYF.

The CDR3 DNA reads as TGTGCCAGTAGTATTCCCGGGACAGTTTTGAACACTGAAGCTTTCTTT. Translated, it gives CASSIPGTVLNTEAFF. The chain has TRBV19 and TRBJ1-1; TRBD1 agrees at 7 bases. The CDR3 runs to 16 residues. Germline V gene data show CDR1 as LNHDA and CDR2 as SQIVND (reference sequence). Unmatched junction bases numbered 7, after V lost 3 bases and J lost 0 bases.

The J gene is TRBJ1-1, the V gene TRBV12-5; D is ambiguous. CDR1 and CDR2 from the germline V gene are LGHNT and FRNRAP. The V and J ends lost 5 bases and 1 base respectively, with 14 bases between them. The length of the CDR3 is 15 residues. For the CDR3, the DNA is TGTGCTAGTGGTGAAGCCCCAAATCGGAACACTGAAGCTTTCTTT. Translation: CASGEAPNRNTEAFF. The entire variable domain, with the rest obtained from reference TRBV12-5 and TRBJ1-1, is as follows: DARVTQTPRHKVTEMGQEVTMRCQPILGHNTVFWYRQTMMQGLELLAYFRNRAPLDDSGMPKDRFSAEMPDATLATLKIQPSEPRDSAVYFCASGEAPNRNTEAFFGQGTRLTVV.

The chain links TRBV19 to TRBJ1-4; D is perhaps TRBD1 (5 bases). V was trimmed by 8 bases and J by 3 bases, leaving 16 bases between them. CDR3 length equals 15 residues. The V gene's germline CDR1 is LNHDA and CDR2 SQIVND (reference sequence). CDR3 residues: CASAARAPANEKLFF. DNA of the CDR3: TGTGCCAGTGCAGCCAGGGCCCCGGCTAATGAAAAACTGTTTTTT.

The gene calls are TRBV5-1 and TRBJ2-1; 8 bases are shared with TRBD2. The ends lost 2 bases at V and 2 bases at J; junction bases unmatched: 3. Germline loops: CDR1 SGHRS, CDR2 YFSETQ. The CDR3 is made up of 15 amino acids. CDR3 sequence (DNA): TGCGCCAGCAGCTTCGCGGGAGGCGCCTACAATGAGCAGTTCTTC. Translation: CASSFAGGAYNEQFF.

The CDR3 loop reads CASSLIGTGPWDTQYF. CDR3 sequence (DNA): TGCGCCAGCAGCTTGATTGGGACAGGGCCATGGGATACGCAGTATTTT. The chain is built from TRBV5-1 and TRBJ2-3, with 9 positions matching TRBD1. The J segment lost 6 bases and the V segment lost 1 base, leaving 9 bases of the junction unmatched. CDR3 size: 16 residues. The V gene's germline CDR1 is SGHRS and CDR2 YFSETQ. Complete variable domain (other parts from reference TRBV5-1 and TRBJ2-3): KAGVTQTPRYLIKTRGQQVTLSCSPISGHRSVSWYQQTPGQGLQFLFEYFSETQRNKGNFPGRFSGRQFSNSRSEMNVSTLELGDSALYLCASSLIGTGPWDTQYFGPGTRLTVL.

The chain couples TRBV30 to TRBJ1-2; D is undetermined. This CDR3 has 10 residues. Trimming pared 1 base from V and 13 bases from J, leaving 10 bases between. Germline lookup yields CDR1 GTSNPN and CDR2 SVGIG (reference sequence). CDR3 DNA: TGTGCCTGGAGTGGGCGGGCGATCACCTTC. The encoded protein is CAWSGRAITF.

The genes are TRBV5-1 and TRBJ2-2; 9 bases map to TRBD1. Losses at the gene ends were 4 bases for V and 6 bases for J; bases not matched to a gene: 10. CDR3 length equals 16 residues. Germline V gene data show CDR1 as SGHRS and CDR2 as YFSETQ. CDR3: CASSIGQGLKAGELFF. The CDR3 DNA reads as TGCGCCAGCAGCATAGGACAGGGGCTGAAAGCCGGGGAGCTGTTTTTT.

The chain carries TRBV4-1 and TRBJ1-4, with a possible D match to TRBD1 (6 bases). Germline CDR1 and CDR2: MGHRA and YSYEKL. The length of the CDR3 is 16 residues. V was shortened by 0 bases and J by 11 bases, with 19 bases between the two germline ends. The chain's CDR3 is CASSQDRAGGAWKLFF. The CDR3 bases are TGCGCCAGCAGCCAAGATCGGGCGGGGGGCGCCTGGAAACTGTTTTTT.

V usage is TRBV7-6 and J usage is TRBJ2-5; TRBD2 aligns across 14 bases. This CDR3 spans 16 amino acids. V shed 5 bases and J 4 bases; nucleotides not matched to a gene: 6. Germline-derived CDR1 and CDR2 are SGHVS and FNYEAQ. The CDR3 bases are TGTGCCAGCAGCCCCGGGACTAGCGGGAGTACAGAGACCCAGTACTTC. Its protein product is CASSPGTSGSTETQYF.

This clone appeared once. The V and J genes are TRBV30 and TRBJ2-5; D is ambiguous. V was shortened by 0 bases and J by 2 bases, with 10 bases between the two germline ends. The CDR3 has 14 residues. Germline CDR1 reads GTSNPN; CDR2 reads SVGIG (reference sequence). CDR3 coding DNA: TGTGCCTGGAGTGTACCACAGATTCAAGAGACCCAGTACTTC. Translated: CAWSVPQIQETQYF.

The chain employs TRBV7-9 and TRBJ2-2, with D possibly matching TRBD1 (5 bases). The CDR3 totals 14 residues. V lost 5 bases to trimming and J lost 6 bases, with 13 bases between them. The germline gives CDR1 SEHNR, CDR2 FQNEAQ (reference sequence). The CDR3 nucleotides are TGTGCCAGCAGCCCCAGGGTGGACGCCGGGGAGCTGTTTTTT. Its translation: CASSPRVDAGELFF.

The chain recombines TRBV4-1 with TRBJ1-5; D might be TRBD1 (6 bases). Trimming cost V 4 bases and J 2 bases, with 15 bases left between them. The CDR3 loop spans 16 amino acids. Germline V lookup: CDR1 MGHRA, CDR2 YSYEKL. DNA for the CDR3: TGCGCCAGCAGCCTCGCCGAGGGGGTCCGCAATCAGCCCCAGCATTTT. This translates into CASSLAEGVRNQPQHF.

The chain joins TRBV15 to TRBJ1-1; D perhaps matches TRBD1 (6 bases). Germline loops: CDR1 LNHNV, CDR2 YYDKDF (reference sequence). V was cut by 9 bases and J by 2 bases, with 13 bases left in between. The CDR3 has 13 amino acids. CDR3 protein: CATSQGPNTEAFF. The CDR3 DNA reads TGTGCCACGTCACAGGGCCCCAACACTGAAGCTTTCTTT.

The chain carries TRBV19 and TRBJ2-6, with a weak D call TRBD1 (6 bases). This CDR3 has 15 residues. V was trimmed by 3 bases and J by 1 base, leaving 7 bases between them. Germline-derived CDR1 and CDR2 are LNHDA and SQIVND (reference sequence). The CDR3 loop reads CASSITGSGANVLTF. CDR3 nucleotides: TGTGCCAGTAGTATTACAGGGTCTGGGGCCAACGTCCTGACTTTC.

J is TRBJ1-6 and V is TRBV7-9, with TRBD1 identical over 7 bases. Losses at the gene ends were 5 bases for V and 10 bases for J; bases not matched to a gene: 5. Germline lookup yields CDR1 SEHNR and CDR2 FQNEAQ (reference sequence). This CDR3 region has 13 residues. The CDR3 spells CASSLRQGSPLHF. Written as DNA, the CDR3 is TGTGCCAGCAGCCTTCGACAGGGCTCACCCCTCCACTTT.

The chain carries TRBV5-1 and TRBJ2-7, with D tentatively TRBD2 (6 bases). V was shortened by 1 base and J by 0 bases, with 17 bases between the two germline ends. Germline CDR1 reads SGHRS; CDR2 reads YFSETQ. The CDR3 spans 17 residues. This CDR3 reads CASSLMGASVSSYEQYF. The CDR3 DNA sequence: TGCGCCAGCAGCTTGATGGGCGCTAGCGTGAGCTCCTACGAGCAGTACTTC.

As DNA, the CDR3 is TGTGCCAGCAGCCCCGCCCGGGGAGCCACCCGATCTGGGGCCAACGTCCTGACTTTC. Its protein is CASSPARGATRSGANVLTF. V is TRBV5-4 and J is TRBJ2-6; a weak D match, TRBD2 (5 bases). The CDR3 is 19 residues long. With 4 bases removed from V and 1 base from J, the gap between germline ends came to 21 bases. Germline assignment: CDR1 SGHNT and CDR2 YYREEE (reference sequence).

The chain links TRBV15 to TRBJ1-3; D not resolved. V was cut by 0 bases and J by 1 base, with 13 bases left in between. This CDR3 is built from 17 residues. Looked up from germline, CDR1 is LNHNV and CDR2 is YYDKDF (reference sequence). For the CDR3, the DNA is TGTGCCACCAGCAGAGATAGTATGGGGTATTCTGGAAACACCATATATTTT. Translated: CATSRDSMGYSGNTIYF.

The CDR3 sequence is CASKGQVNTGELFF. CDR3 in DNA: TGTGCCAGCAAGGGGCAGGTTAACACCGGGGAGCTGTTTTTT. The chain carries TRBV25-1 and TRBJ2-2; the D gene is possibly TRBD1 (5 bases). Germline V CDR1 and CDR2: MGHDK, SYGVNS. Trimming pared 7 bases from V and 2 bases from J, leaving 11 bases between. The CDR3 loop spans 14 amino acids. The full variable domain, with the rest looked up from reference TRBV25-1 and TRBJ2-2, is EADIYQTPRYLVIGTGKKITLECSQTMGHDKMYWYQQDPGMELHLIHYSYGVNSTEKGDLSSESTVSRIRTEHFPLTLESARPSHTSQYLCASKGQVNTGELFFGEGSRLTVL.

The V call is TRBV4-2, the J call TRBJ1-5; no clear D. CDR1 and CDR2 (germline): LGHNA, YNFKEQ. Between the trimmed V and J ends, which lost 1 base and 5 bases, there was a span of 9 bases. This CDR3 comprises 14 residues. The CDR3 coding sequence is TGTGCCAGCAGCCAAGGATGGGGAGATCAGCCCCAGCATTTT. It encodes CASSQGWGDQPQHF.

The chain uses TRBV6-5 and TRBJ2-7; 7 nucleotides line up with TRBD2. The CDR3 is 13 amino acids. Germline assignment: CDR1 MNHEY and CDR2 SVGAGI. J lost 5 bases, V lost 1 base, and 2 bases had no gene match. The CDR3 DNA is TGTGCCAGCAGTTACTTTCGGGAGGACGAGCAGTACTTC. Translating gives CASSYFREDEQYF.

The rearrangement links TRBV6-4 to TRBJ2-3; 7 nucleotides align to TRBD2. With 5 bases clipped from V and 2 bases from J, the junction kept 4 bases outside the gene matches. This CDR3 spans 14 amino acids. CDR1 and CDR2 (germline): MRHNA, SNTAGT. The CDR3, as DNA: TGTGCCAGCAGTACGAGCGGGGACACAGATACGCAGTATTTT. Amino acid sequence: CASSTSGDTDTQYF.

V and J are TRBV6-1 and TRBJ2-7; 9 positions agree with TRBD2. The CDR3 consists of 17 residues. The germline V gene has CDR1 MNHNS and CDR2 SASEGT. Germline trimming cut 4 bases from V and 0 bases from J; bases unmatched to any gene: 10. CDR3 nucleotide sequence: TGTGCCAGCAGTGGACCGACGCCGGGACTAGCCTCCTACGAGCAGTACTTC. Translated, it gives CASSGPTPGLASYEQYF.

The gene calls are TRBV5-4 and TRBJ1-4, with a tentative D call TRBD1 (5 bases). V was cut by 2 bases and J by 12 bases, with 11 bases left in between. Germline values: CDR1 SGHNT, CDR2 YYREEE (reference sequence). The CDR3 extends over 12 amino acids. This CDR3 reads CASSLSGRELFF. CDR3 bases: TGTGCCAGCAGCTTATCAGGGCGGGAACTGTTTTTT.

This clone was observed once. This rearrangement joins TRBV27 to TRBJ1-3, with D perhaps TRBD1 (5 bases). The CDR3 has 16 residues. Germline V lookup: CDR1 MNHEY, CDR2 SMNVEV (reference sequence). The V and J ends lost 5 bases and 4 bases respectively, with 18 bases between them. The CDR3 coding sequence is TGTGCCAGCAGTCGAGCGGAGGGGTCTGCGGGAAACACCATATATTTT. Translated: CASSRAEGSAGNTIYF.

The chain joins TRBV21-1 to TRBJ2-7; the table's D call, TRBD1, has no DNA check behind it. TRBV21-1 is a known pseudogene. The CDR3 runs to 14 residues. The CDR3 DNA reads TGTGCCAGCAGCAAAGGGGGCGGTTCGTGGGAGCAGTACTTC. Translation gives CASSKGGGSWEQYF.

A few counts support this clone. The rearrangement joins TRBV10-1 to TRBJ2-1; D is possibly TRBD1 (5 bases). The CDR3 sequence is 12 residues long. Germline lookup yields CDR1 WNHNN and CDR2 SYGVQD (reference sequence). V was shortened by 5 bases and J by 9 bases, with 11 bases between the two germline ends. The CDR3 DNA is TGCGCCAGCAGTCCAGGGTTTGGTGAGCAGTTCTTC. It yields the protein CASSPGFGEQFF.

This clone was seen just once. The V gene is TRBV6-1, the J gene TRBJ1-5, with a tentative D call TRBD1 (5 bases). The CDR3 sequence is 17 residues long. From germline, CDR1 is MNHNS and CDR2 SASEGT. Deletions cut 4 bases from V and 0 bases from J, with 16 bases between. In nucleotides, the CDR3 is TGTGCCAGCAGTGGACGGACACAGGTTTATAGCAATCAGCCCCAGCATTTT. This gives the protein CASSGRTQVYSNQPQHF.

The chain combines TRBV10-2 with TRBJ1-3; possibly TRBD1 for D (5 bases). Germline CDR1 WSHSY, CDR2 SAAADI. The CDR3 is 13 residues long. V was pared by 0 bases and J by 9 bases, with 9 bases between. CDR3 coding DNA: TGCGCCAGCAGTGAGTCGGGGGTAGGCACCATATATTTT. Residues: CASSESGVGTIYF.